The T cell receptor (beta chain) described here comes from a study of blood T cell repertoires in COVID-19. About the study: There were acute and convalescent COVID-19 samples, and they came from the United States, Italy and Spain. Sample material is recorded as cDNA or gDNA derived from T cells, B-cell-depleted T cells, or PBMCs.

The length of the CDR3 is 16 residues. The germline V and J ends were trimmed by 5 bases and 0 bases, with 17 bases remaining between them. Germline V lookup: CDR1 LNHDA, CDR2 SQIVND (reference sequence). Source study methods: For nucleated cells, counts were estimated from reference gene primer amplification. This table comes from immunoSEQ multiplex PCR, and its TCRdb copy is limited to in-frame clones, with some not included. V and J calls and clone size are given by that table; D and trimming were obtained from the DNA. Altogether approximately 230,000 clones are present, about 88% being singletons, with the ten largest covering 2% to 2.5%.

This chain links TRBV19 with TRBJ2-7, with D tentatively TRBD2 (7 bases). The clonotype originates from a woman in her 40s who had recovered from COVID-19. The sample comprised peripheral blood. The CDR3 protein is CASSAFGGQPSYEQYF. CDR3 bases: TGTGCCAGTAGTGCGTTCGGGGGGCAACCCTCCTACGAGCAGTACTTC.